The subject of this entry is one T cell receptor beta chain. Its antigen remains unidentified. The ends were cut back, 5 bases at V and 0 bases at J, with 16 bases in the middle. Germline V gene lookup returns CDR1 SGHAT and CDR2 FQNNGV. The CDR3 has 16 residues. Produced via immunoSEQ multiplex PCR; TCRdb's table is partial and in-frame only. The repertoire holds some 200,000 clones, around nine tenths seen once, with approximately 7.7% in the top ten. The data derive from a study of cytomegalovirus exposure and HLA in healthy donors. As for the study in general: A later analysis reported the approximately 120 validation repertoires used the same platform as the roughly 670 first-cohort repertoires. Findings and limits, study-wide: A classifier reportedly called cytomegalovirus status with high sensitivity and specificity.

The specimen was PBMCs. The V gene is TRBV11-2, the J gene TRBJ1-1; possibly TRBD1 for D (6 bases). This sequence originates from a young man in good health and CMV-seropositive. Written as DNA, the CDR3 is TGTGCCAGCAGCCTGGTAATGGGACAAGTGAACACTGAAGCTTTCTTT. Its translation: CASSLVMGQVNTEAFF.